The clone carrying this T cell receptor beta chain was observed a single time. This entry is derived from a study of technical replicates of blood from a few donors. CDR3 length: 16 residues. Per germline, CDR1 MGHRA and CDR2 YSYEKL. Trimming cost V 2 bases and J 2 bases; bases outside gene matches: 6. Clones were sequenced by immunoSEQ multiplex PCR, and TCRdb holds only the in-frame ones, with some missing. Of roughly 100,000 clones detected, almost 96% appear once; the ten largest clones hold approximately 0.22%. This sequence was found in a human donor in good health. The chain couples TRBV4-1 to TRBJ2-1; 7 bases are shared with TRBD1. Sequencing was performed on T cells isolated from PBMCs. CDR3 region: CASSQTQGTAYNEQFF. The CDR3 DNA reads as TGCGCCAGCAGCCAAACACAAGGGACAGCCTACAATGAGCAGTTCTTC.